This TCR beta chain was captured by sequencing in a study of OX40 agonist ivuxolimab in advanced cancers. Points from the study as a whole: Some patients without response likewise showed low normalized clonal expansion.

This CDR3 has 15 amino acids. V lost 3 bases, J lost 8 bases, and 19 bases lay in between. Per germline, CDR1 KGHSH and CDR2 LQKENI. This table comes from immunoSEQ multiplex PCR, and its TCRdb copy is limited to in-frame clones, with some not included. The repertoire includes more than 60,000 clones, about 85% of them detected once, and approximately 1.2% sits in the top ten. On this clone itself: What it binds is unknown.

The specimen comprised CD4+ or CD8+ T cells sorted from blood, sampled in a trial of the OX40 agonist ivuxolimab. The clonotype originates from an adult with an advanced solid tumor such as melanoma, head and neck, liver or kidney cancer. V and J are TRBV18 and TRBJ1-2; TRBD1 might be the D (5 bases). The CDR3 DNA follows: TGTGCCAGCTCACCCACTACTACCGGGGCTGGGGGCTACACCTTC. Protein: CASSPTTTGAGGYTF.